The 8 T cell receptor beta chains below were found in one sample sequenced in a study of T cell changes during pregnancy in multiple sclerosis (dated by TCRdb to about 2019). To prepare the library, the immunoSEQ multiplex PCR assay was applied. TCRdb took this table from immuneACCESS and kept in-frame rearrangements with V and J called. Such tables lack part of the clones; where checked against another copy, unresolved V genes explain under half of the gap, and the rest is unexplained. Counted in this sample were around 56,000 clones; about 88% of them appeared once. The ten largest clones take up approximately 0.4% of the sample. Sequenced here: CD4+ T cells from peripheral blood mononuclear cells, sampled in the third trimester of pregnancy. These receptors all come from a female donor with multiple sclerosis, enrolled in a pregnancy study.

The rearrangement links TRBV7-8 to TRBJ1-1; TRBD1 is a possible D gene (5 bases). The CDR3 consists of 14 residues. V dropped 5 bases and J dropped 1 base, with 11 bases sitting between them. Germline V gene lookup returns CDR1 SGHVS and CDR2 FQNEAQ. The chain's CDR3 is CASSVGEWNTEAFF. CDR3 DNA: TGTGCCAGCAGCGTAGGGGAGTGGAACACTGAAGCTTTCTTT.

The chain combines TRBV7-7 with TRBJ2-1; 14 nucleotides match TRBD2. The CDR3 length is 15 residues. The germline V gene encodes CDR1 SSHAT and CDR2 FNYEAQ (reference sequence). After removal of 3 bases from V and 7 bases from J, the junction contained 2 bases not matched to a gene. CDR3 nucleotide sequence: TGTGCCAGCAGCTTTAGACTAGCGGGGGGGAATGAGCAGTTCTTC. The encoded protein is CASSFRLAGGNEQFF.

This rearrangement joins TRBV10-2 to TRBJ2-1, with TRBD1 identical over 12 bases. The CDR3 spans 14 residues. Losses at the gene ends were 7 bases for V and 9 bases for J; bases not matched to a gene: 7. From germline, CDR1 is WSHSY and CDR2 SAAADI. The CDR3 nucleotides read TGCGCCAGCATTCCGGGACAGGGGGCGGGTGAGCAGTTCTTC. Amino acid sequence: CASIPGQGAGEQFF.

V usage is TRBV19 and J usage is TRBJ2-4, with 7 nucleotides matching TRBD1. The CDR3 totals 18 residues. Germline CDR1 is LNHDA and CDR2 is SQIVND (reference sequence). J lost 2 bases, V lost 6 bases, and 16 bases had no gene match. The CDR3 reads CASSEQGSFYLSKNIQYF. The CDR3 nucleotides are TGTGCCAGTAGCGAACAGGGGAGCTTTTACTTGTCCAAAAACATTCAGTACTTC.

The chain employs TRBV10-3 and TRBJ2-3, with TRBD1 matching over 8 bases. This CDR3 contains 16 residues. Germline V gene lookup returns CDR1 ENHRY and CDR2 SYGVKD. Unmatched junction bases numbered 2, after V lost 0 bases and J lost 0 bases. CDR3 residues: CAISESGTGSTDTQYF. In DNA, the CDR3 is TGTGCCATCAGTGAGTCAGGGACAGGTAGCACAGATACGCAGTATTTT.

The J gene is TRBJ1-2, the V gene TRBV30; 7 bases agree with TRBD1. The CDR3 spans 12 residues. Germline trimming cut 8 bases from V and 1 base from J; bases unmatched to any gene: 4. Germline V CDR1 and CDR2: GTSNPN, SVGIG (reference sequence). The CDR3 reads CAADRRNYGYTF. CDR3 in DNA: TGTGCCGCGGACAGGCGTAACTATGGCTACACCTTC.

The genes are TRBV7-8 and TRBJ1-4; D might be TRBD1 (5 bases). The V gene's germline CDR1 is SGHVS and CDR2 FQNEAQ. This CDR3 has 17 residues. Deletions cut 2 bases from V and 4 bases from J, with 17 bases between. The CDR3 reads CASSLKRVRAYNEKLFF. The CDR3 bases are TGTGCCAGCAGCTTAAAGCGTGTCAGGGCGTATAATGAAAAACTGTTTTTT.

About this clone itself: Other DNA sequences in the same sample also yield this CDR3. V and J are TRBV11-2 and TRBJ2-5; D uncertain. Trimming pared 0 bases from V and 1 base from J, leaving 6 bases between. Germline V CDR1 and CDR2: SGHAT, FQNNGV. This CDR3 spans 14 amino acids. CDR3 sequence (DNA): TGTGCCAGCAGCTTAGATTCACTCCAAGAGACCCAGTACTTC. Residues: CASSLDSLQETQYF.